Presented here are 25 T cell receptor beta chains from one specimen sequenced in a study of response to subunit inactivated influenza vaccine. In TCRdb, the RT-PCR reads were re-called with MiXCR into one record per CDR3 protein. The sample holds 500,000 to 650,000 distinct CDR3 sequences, around 8% seen once. The sequences come from PBMCs from blood, collected roughly 24 months after vaccination. The origin of the receptors is a man in his fifties or sixties who received an inactivated influenza vaccine.

This rearrangement joins TRBV4-3 to TRBJ2-1; D is unclear. Germline V gene data show CDR1 as LGHNA and CDR2 as YSLEER. The length of the CDR3 is 13 residues. Trimming pared 0 bases from V and 5 bases from J, leaving 5 bases between. CDR3 nucleotide sequence: TGCGCCAGCAGCCAAGATAGGGACAATGAGCAGTTCTTC. It yields the protein CASSQDRDNEQFF.

In the case of this clonotype: The junction does not match germline at one end; this may be a read error. This chain joins TRBV7-7 and TRBJ2-3; weak D call: TRBD2 (6 bases). The CDR3 is 18 amino acids. Germline assignment: CDR1 SSHAT and CDR2 FNYEAQ (reference sequence). CDR3 residues: CASSLGLRGSSYGSTQYF. DNA for the CDR3: TGTGCTAGCAGCTTGGGACTGCGAGGCAGCTCGTACGGTTCTACGCAGTATTTT.

This clonotype has only a few counts. This chain connects TRBV6-2 or TRBV6-3 to TRBJ2-5; TRBD2 aligns across 7 bases. CDR1 and CDR2 from the germline V gene are MNHEY and SVGEGT. The CDR3 extends over 13 amino acids. J was trimmed by 3 bases and V by 7 bases; bases with no gene match: 5. This CDR3 is CASKSGVKETQYF. The CDR3 coding sequence is TGTGCCAGCAAAAGCGGGGTAAAAGAGACCCAGTACTTC.

This clonotype has just a few counts. The chain links TRBV30 to TRBJ1-1, with D unclear. CDR1 and CDR2 from the germline V gene are GTSNPN and SVGIG (reference sequence). This CDR3 contains 11 residues. Trimming took 3 bases from V and 12 from J, leaving 14 bases between them. CDR3 sequence: CAWRATLRTFF. As DNA, the CDR3 is TGTGCCTGGAGGGCGACATTGAGAACTTTCTTT.

This clonotype has more than one count but fewer than ten. The rearrangement uses TRBV20-1 and TRBJ2-2; possibly TRBD2 for D (5 bases). V was shortened by 2 bases and J by 5 bases, with 18 bases between the two germline ends. The CDR3 loop spans 16 amino acids. Germline V gene lookup returns CDR1 DFQATT and CDR2 SNEGSKA (reference sequence). The CDR3 DNA sequence: TGCAGTGCTAGACCACCTAGCTTTGATGAGACCGGGGAGCTGTTTTTT. Translation: CSARPPSFDETGELFF.

This chain joins TRBV6-5 and TRBJ2-1; D may correspond to TRBD1 or TRBD2 (6 bases each). The CDR3 has 18 amino acids. V was pared by 2 bases and J by 5 bases, with 22 bases between. Germline V gene lookup returns CDR1 MNHEY and CDR2 SVGAGI. This chain's CDR3 is CASSYRRVGGRGNNEQFF. The CDR3 DNA reads as TGTGCCAGCAGTTACAGGAGGGTAGGGGGGAGAGGAAACAATGAGCAGTTCTTC.

This clonotype was seen a handful of times. The rearrangement uses TRBV5-1 and TRBJ2-7; the D gene is possibly TRBD2 (5 bases). The CDR3 spans 15 residues. The ends were cut back, 1 base at V and 7 bases at J, with 18 bases in the middle. Per germline, CDR1 SGHRS and CDR2 YFSETQ. This CDR3 reads CASSLLVSGRREQYF. The CDR3, as DNA: TGCGCCAGCAGCTTGCTTGTGTCGGGAAGGAGGGAGCAGTACTTC.

This clonotype was counted many times. The rearrangement joins TRBV5-1 to TRBJ2-5; D call uncertain. Trimming shortened V by 0 bases and J by 5 bases, and 11 bases separated the two germline ends. Germline CDR1 reads SGHRS; CDR2 reads YFSETQ. The CDR3 is made up of 14 amino acids. CDR3 loop: CASSLDASSETQYF. CDR3 nucleotides: TGCGCCAGCAGCTTGGATGCGTCGTCGGAGACCCAGTACTTC. Supplemented by reference TRBV5-1 and TRBJ2-5, the full variable domain reads KAGVTQTPRYLIKTRGQQVTLSCSPISGHRSVSWYQQTPGQGLQFLFEYFSETQRNKGNFPGRFSGRQFSNSRSEMNVSTLELGDSALYLCASSLDASSETQYFGPGTRLLVL.

To note about this clonotype: A junction end diverges from the germline sequence, so it may reflect a read error. This chain uses TRBV6-1 with TRBJ2-3; the D is unclear. This CDR3 is built from 14 residues. Germline CDR1 reads MNHNS; CDR2 reads SASEGT. The CDR3 loop reads CACSQLTSTDTQYF. DNA of the CDR3: TGTGCCTGCAGCCAACTCACCTCTACAGATACGCAGTATTTT.

This clonotype was detected many times. The chain combines TRBV7-8 with TRBJ2-1, with 9 nucleotides matching TRBD2. V gave up 2 bases and J gave up 4 bases; unmatched junction bases: 3. Per the germline V gene, CDR1 is SGHVS and CDR2 is FQNEAQ. The CDR3 contains 15 residues. The CDR3 sequence: CASSLFAGGYNEQFF. The CDR3 DNA reads TGTGCCAGCAGCTTATTTGCGGGGGGGTACAATGAGCAGTTCTTC.

Many counts were recorded for this clonotype. The gene calls are TRBV10-3 and TRBJ1-1; 7 bases align to TRBD1. CDR3 length: 13 residues. The V and J ends lost 6 bases and 1 base, in that order; junction bases with no gene match: 2. CDR1 is ENHRY, CDR2 SYGVKD, per germline. This chain's CDR3 is CAISRQGNTEAFF. The CDR3 DNA is TGTGCCATCAGCCGACAGGGGAACACTGAAGCTTTCTTT.

This clonotype was detected only a few times. The chain couples TRBV6-1 to TRBJ1-4; TRBD1 is a possible D gene (6 bases). Looked up from germline, CDR1 is MNHNS and CDR2 is SASEGT. With 6 bases removed from V and 10 bases from J, the gap between germline ends came to 21 bases. The CDR3 totals 15 residues. In DNA, the CDR3 is TGTGCCAGCAGCCCTCGCGCGACAGGAACGGGAAAACTGTTTTTT. Translating gives CASSPRATGTGKLFF.

This clonotype was observed at least ten times. The chain combines TRBV29-1 with TRBJ2-5, with D maybe TRBD2 (6 bases). This CDR3 is 13 amino acids long. In germline, CDR1 is SQVTM, CDR2 ANQGSEA. V gave up 6 bases and J gave up 4 bases, with 15 bases separating them. The CDR3 spells CSVAWRDRETQYF. The CDR3 DNA follows: TGCAGCGTGGCCTGGCGGGACCGAGAGACCCAGTACTTC. Variable domain in full (rest from reference TRBV29-1 and TRBJ2-5): SAVISQKPSRDICQRGTSLTIQCQVDSQVTMMFWYRQQPGQSLTLIATANQGSEATYESGFVIDKFPISRPNLTFSTLTVSNMSPEDSSIYLCSVAWRDRETQYFGPGTRLLVL.

V gene TRBV12-3 or TRBV12-4 combines with J gene TRBJ2-7, with D possibly being TRBD2 (7 bases). This CDR3 spans 18 amino acids. Trimming took off 4 bases at V and 4 bases at J, with 26 bases between the two ends. The chain's CDR3 is CASSSGRGALPRLYEQYF. As DNA, the CDR3 is TGTGCCAGCAGTTCAGGCCGGGGGGCGCTTCCAAGATTATACGAGCAGTACTTC.

This clonotype was counted ten times or more. The rearrangement uses TRBV5-1 and TRBJ2-5; possibly TRBD2 for D (6 bases). Germline CDR1 and CDR2: SGHRS and YFSETQ. There are 13 residues in the CDR3. V was cut by 3 bases and J by 1 base, with 7 bases left in between. The CDR3 region is CASSSTSQETQYF. The DNA for the CDR3 is TGCGCCAGCAGCTCGACTAGCCAAGAGACCCAGTACTTC.

A note on this clonotype: One junction end disagrees with the germline gene, perhaps due to a read error. The V gene is TRBV4-3, the J gene TRBJ2-1, with a possible D match to TRBD1 (6 bases). The germline V gene has CDR1 LGHNA and CDR2 YSLEER. This CDR3 is built from 13 residues. This CDR3 reads CASSQDRDNEQCF. The CDR3, as DNA: TGCGCCAGCAGCCAAGATAGGGACAATGAGCAGTGCTTC.

A few counts support this clonotype. The chain recombines TRBV29-1 with TRBJ2-5; D gene unclear. V dropped 2 bases and J dropped 2 bases, with 18 bases sitting between them. CDR3 length: 16 amino acids. The germline V gene encodes CDR1 SQVTM and CDR2 ANQGSEA. The CDR3 bases are TGCAGCGTTGAACCCGATGAGTGGTCCGAACAAGAGACCCAGTACTTC. Its translation is CSVEPDEWSEQETQYF.

The chain links TRBV10-3 to TRBJ2-1; 9 nucleotides line up with TRBD1. This CDR3 has 15 amino acids. V was pared by 4 bases and J by 2 bases, with 3 bases of the junction left unmatched. CDR1 ENHRY and CDR2 SYGVKD come from the germline V gene. CDR3 in DNA: TGTGCCATCAGTGGTAACAGGGGGCCCTACAATGAGCAGTTCTTC. This gives the protein CAISGNRGPYNEQFF.

This chain connects TRBV5-1 to TRBJ2-3; TRBD1 is a possible D gene (6 bases). CDR1 and CDR2 (germline): SGHRS, YFSETQ. The CDR3 covers 16 residues. Trimming took off 4 bases at V and 0 bases at J, with 15 bases between the two ends. The CDR3 DNA sequence: TGCGCCAGCAGCGACGGGTGGGGACACAGCACAGATACGCAGTATTTT. Translation: CASSDGWGHSTDTQYF.

This clonotype was seen many times. The V call is TRBV7-9, the J call TRBJ1-2; no clear D. The germline V gene encodes CDR1 SEHNR and CDR2 FQNEAQ (reference sequence). Trimming shortened V by 2 bases and J by 4 bases, and 11 bases separated the two germline ends. The CDR3 covers 14 residues. CDR3 coding DNA: TGTGCCAGCAGCTTACCGGGATCACGCTATGGCTACACCTTC. It is translated as CASSLPGSRYGYTF.

This clonotype turned up a few times. CDR3 in amino acids: CASSKGPGTGMNGYTF. The CDR3 DNA is TGTGCCAGCAGTAAAGGTCCCGGGACAGGGATGAATGGCTACACCTTC. The genes are TRBV12-3 or TRBV12-4 and TRBJ1-2, with 9 bases matching TRBD1. With V trimmed by 5 bases and J by 6 bases, 13 bases remained unmatched. The CDR3 is 16 amino acids.

This clonotype was detected only a few times. CDR3 DNA sequence: TGTGCCAGCAGCCAAGGGGCGGGACACCAGAACACTGAAGCTTTCTTT. Translated: CASSQGAGHQNTEAFF. The rearrangement links TRBV4-2 to TRBJ1-1; a possible D gene is TRBD1 (6 bases). The germline V and J ends were trimmed by 1 base and 1 base, with 13 bases remaining between them. There are 16 residues in the CDR3. Germline loops: CDR1 LGHNA, CDR2 YNFKEQ.

This clonotype was observed many times. The V and J genes are TRBV7-2 and TRBJ1-6; no reliable D call. CDR3 size: 14 residues. Trimming stripped 3 bases from V and 8 bases from J, with 11 bases between. The germline CDR1 and CDR2 sequences are SGHTA and FQGNSA. This CDR3 reads CASSFLLDDSPLHF. CDR3 bases: TGTGCCAGCAGCTTTCTGTTGGATGATTCACCCCTCCACTTT. Full variable domain (remainder filled in from reference TRBV7-2 and TRBJ1-6): GAGVSQSPSNKVTEKGKDVELRCDPISGHTALYWYRQSLGQGLEFLIYFQGNSAPDKSGLPSDRFSAERTGGSVSTLTIQRTQQEDSAVYLCASSFLLDDSPLHFGNGTRLTVT.

The chain joins TRBV3-1 to TRBJ1-1; D remains ambiguous. With 1 base removed from V and 0 bases from J, the gap between germline ends came to 15 bases. The length of the CDR3 is 17 residues. Germline V gene sequence: CDR1 LGHDT, CDR2 YNNKEL (reference sequence). CDR3: CASSQVAGGGMNTEAFF. The CDR3 DNA sequence: TGTGCCAGCAGCCAAGTCGCCGGAGGAGGTATGAACACTGAAGCTTTCTTT.

The table lists this clonotype with a few counts. V usage is TRBV6-2 or TRBV6-3 and J usage is TRBJ2-5, with 8 bases identical to TRBD1. V shed 2 bases and J 4 bases; nucleotides not matched to a gene: 3. The CDR3 is 14 residues long. Germline V gene data show CDR1 as MNHEY and CDR2 as SVGEGT. The CDR3 DNA follows: TGTGCCAGCAGTTACCCCGGACAGGGAGAGACCCAGTACTTC. Residues: CASSYPGQGETQYF.